These T cell receptor beta chains were read from a single sample in a study of ipilimumab plus nivolumab after autologous stem cell transplantation. Sequencing used immunoSEQ multiplex PCR; TCRdb keeps in-frame clones, though not all of them. This table has roughly 86,000 clones, 83% appearing once. The starting material was PBMCs, obtained in a trial of ipilimumab plus nivolumab as post-transplant consolidation. Receptor source: a male donor with diffuse large B-cell lymphoma. The CDR3 runs from the conserved cysteine through the conserved F or W. A D gene is named only where the DNA matches it firmly. Expanded clones get a size class; other rows say once, few or many, or leave the size out.

clone_size: NA; d_call: TRBD1; cdr3_length: 16; j_call: TRBJ1-5; v_call: TRBV18; cdr3_nt: TGTGCCAGCTCACCAGCTCAGACAGGGGGCAATCAGCCCCAGCATTTT; cdr3_aa: CASSPAQTGGNQPQHF
clone_size: NA; d_call: TRBD2; cdr3_length: 18; j_call: TRBJ2-2; v_call: TRBV29-1; cdr3_nt: TGCAGCGCCCGACAGGGGGCGACTAGCGGGGGGTACACCGGGGAGCTGTTTTTT; cdr3_aa: CSARQGATSGGYTGELFF
clone_size: NA; d_call: TRBD2; cdr3_length: 15; j_call: TRBJ2-1; v_call: TRBV19; cdr3_nt: TGTGCCAGTAGGTCCGAAGGGCTAGCGGGGAATGAGCAGTTCTTC; cdr3_aa: CASRSEGLAGNEQFF
clone_size: few; d_call: TRBD1; cdr3_length: 15; j_call: TRBJ2-7; v_call: TRBV6-5; cdr3_nt: TGTGCCAGCAGTTACTCTAGGGGACAGACCTACGAGCAGTACTTC; cdr3_aa: CASSYSRGQTYEQYF
clone_size: NA; d_call: TRBD2; cdr3_length: 16; j_call: TRBJ2-5; v_call: TRBV2; cdr3_nt: TGTGCCAGCAGTGAAGCCGGGGGGGCCTTCGGAGAGACCCAGTACTTC; cdr3_aa: CASSEAGGAFGETQYF
clone_size: NA; d_call: NA; cdr3_length: 15; j_call: TRBJ2-1; v_call: TRBV25-1; cdr3_nt: TGTGCCAGCAGTGACCCTAGCGCTCCCTACAATGAGCAGTTCTTC; cdr3_aa: CASSDPSAPYNEQFF
clone_size: NA; d_call: NA; cdr3_length: 12; j_call: TRBJ2-7; v_call: TRBV6-5; cdr3_nt: TGTGCCAGCTGGGAGAACCCCTACGAGCAGTACTTC; cdr3_aa: CASWENPYEQYF
clone_size: NA; d_call: NA; cdr3_length: 12; j_call: TRBJ1-3; v_call: TRBV10-2; cdr3_nt: TGCGCCAGCAGAGACAGGGGAAACACCATATATTTT; cdr3_aa: CASRDRGNTIYF
clone_size: NA; d_call: NA; cdr3_length: 14; j_call: TRBJ1-3; v_call: TRBV5-5; cdr3_nt: TGTGCCAGCAGCTACGGGATGTCTGGAAACACCATATATTTT; cdr3_aa: CASSYGMSGNTIYF
clone_size: NA; d_call: NA; cdr3_length: 15; j_call: TRBJ2-1; v_call: TRBV10-3; cdr3_nt: TGTGCCATCAGTGAGAAGGAGGGGGCATACAATGAGCAGTTCTTC; cdr3_aa: CAISEKEGAYNEQFF
clone_size: NA; d_call: NA; cdr3_length: 12; j_call: TRBJ2-6; v_call: TRBV11-2; cdr3_nt: TGTGCCAGCAGCTCATACCTAGGGGTACTGACTTTC; cdr3_aa: CASSSYLGVLTF
clone_size: few; d_call: NA; cdr3_length: 12; j_call: TRBJ1-2; v_call: TRBV19; cdr3_nt: TGTGCCAGTAGGACAGACAACTATGGCTACACCTTC; cdr3_aa: CASRTDNYGYTF
clone_size: few; d_call: TRBD1; cdr3_length: 15; j_call: TRBJ2-1; v_call: TRBV30; cdr3_nt: TGTGCCCTTACGACAGGGGTCCTTCTAAGTAATGAGCAGTTCTTC; cdr3_aa: CALTTGVLLSNEQFF
clone_size: NA; d_call: NA; cdr3_length: 14; j_call: TRBJ2-5; v_call: TRBV5-1; cdr3_nt: TGCGCCAGCAGCTTGTTTGGGGAGCAAGAGACCCAGTACTTC; cdr3_aa: CASSLFGEQETQYF
clone_size: NA; d_call: TRBD1; cdr3_length: 17; j_call: TRBJ1-5; v_call: TRBV5-1; cdr3_nt: TGCGCCAGCAGCTTGGTGCTGACAGGGGTCGAAAATCAGCCCCAGCATTTT; cdr3_aa: CASSLVLTGVENQPQHF
clone_size: NA; d_call: TRBD1; cdr3_length: 14; j_call: TRBJ1-2; v_call: TRBV19; cdr3_nt: TGTGCCAGTAGTATCAGGGGGGCCTCGATTGGCTACACCTTC; cdr3_aa: CASSIRGASIGYTF
clone_size: NA; d_call: TRBD1; cdr3_length: 17; j_call: TRBJ2-4; v_call: TRBV5-1; cdr3_nt: TGCGCCAGCAGCTTATTCCCAACCGGGACAGGCAAAAACATTCAGTACTTC; cdr3_aa: CASSLFPTGTGKNIQYF
clone_size: NA; d_call: TRBD1; cdr3_length: 15; j_call: TRBJ1-1; v_call: TRBV4-2; cdr3_nt: TGTGCCAGCAGCCAAGGGCCCAGGGGGCACACTGAAGCTTTCTTT; cdr3_aa: CASSQGPRGHTEAFF
clone_size: NA; d_call: TRBD2; cdr3_length: 14; j_call: TRBJ2-5; v_call: TRBV11-1; cdr3_nt: TGTGCCAGCAGCTCCGCCGGGGGGAGAGAGACCCAGTACTTC; cdr3_aa: CASSSAGGRETQYF
clone_size: once; d_call: NA; cdr3_length: 11; j_call: TRBJ2-5; v_call: TRBV28; cdr3_nt: TGTGCCAGCAGTCCTGGGGAGACCCAGTACTTC; cdr3_aa: CASSPGETQYF
clone_size: once; d_call: TRBD1; cdr3_length: 16; j_call: TRBJ1-1; v_call: TRBV18; cdr3_nt: TGTGCCAGCTCACCCCCCGGGACAGGGGTGGGCACTGAAGCTTTCTTT; cdr3_aa: CASSPPGTGVGTEAFF
clone_size: NA; d_call: NA; cdr3_length: 16; j_call: TRBJ2-1; v_call: TRBV5-1; cdr3_nt: TGCGCCAGCAGCCCCTCCCCGGGTCCTGGAGCCGATGAGCAGTTCTTC; cdr3_aa: CASSPSPGPGADEQFF
clone_size: NA; d_call: TRBD1; cdr3_length: 14; j_call: TRBJ1-1; v_call: TRBV30; cdr3_nt: TGTGCCTGTTCTCGGACAGGGCAGAACACTGAAGCTTTCTTT; cdr3_aa: CACSRTGQNTEAFF
clone_size: NA; d_call: TRBD1; cdr3_length: 17; j_call: TRBJ2-1; v_call: TRBV4-1; cdr3_nt: TGCGCCAGCAGCCAATCCGGGACAGGGGTTTGGGGCGATGAGCAGTTCTTC; cdr3_aa: CASSQSGTGVWGDEQFF
clone_size: few; d_call: NA; cdr3_length: 13; j_call: TRBJ1-6; v_call: TRBV7-9; cdr3_nt: TGTGCTTGTAAGAAGGGATTTACTTCACCCCTCCACTTT; cdr3_aa: CACKKGFTSPLHF
clone_size: NA; d_call: TRBD2; cdr3_length: 15; j_call: TRBJ2-3; v_call: TRBV11-2; cdr3_nt: TGTGCCAGCAGCGTGCGGGGGGCGAGCACAGATACGCAGTATTTT; cdr3_aa: CASSVRGASTDTQYF
clone_size: NA; d_call: TRBD2; cdr3_length: 14; j_call: TRBJ2-1; v_call: TRBV2; cdr3_nt: TGTGCCAGCAGTCTAGCGGGGGGCGCGCGTGAGCAGTTCTTC; cdr3_aa: CASSLAGGAREQFF
clone_size: NA; d_call: NA; cdr3_length: 13; j_call: TRBJ1-1; v_call: TRBV2; cdr3_nt: TGTGCCAGCAGGTCGGAGGTCCCCACTGAAGCTTTCTTT; cdr3_aa: CASRSEVPTEAFF
clone_size: NA; d_call: TRBD1; cdr3_length: 16; j_call: TRBJ1-1; v_call: TRBV23-1; cdr3_nt: TGCGCCAGCAGTTTAAGGGACAGCAGGGGTGGCACTGAAGCTTTCTTT; cdr3_aa: CASSLRDSRGGTEAFF
clone_size: NA; d_call: NA; cdr3_length: 16; j_call: TRBJ2-1; v_call: TRBV4-1; cdr3_nt: TGCGCCAGCAGCCAAGTGGATATACTCTCCTACAATGAGCAGTTCTTC; cdr3_aa: CASSQVDILSYNEQFF
clone_size: few; d_call: NA; cdr3_length: 12; j_call: TRBJ1-2; v_call: TRBV6-6; cdr3_nt: TGTGCCAGCAGCGCTGAGAGGCGAGGCTACACCTTC; cdr3_aa: CASSAERRGYTF
clone_size: NA; d_call: TRBD1; cdr3_length: 15; j_call: TRBJ2-5; v_call: TRBV2; cdr3_nt: TGTGCCAGCAGTGAAACTCCGACAGGGTTAGAGACCCAGTACTTC; cdr3_aa: CASSETPTGLETQYF
clone_size: NA; d_call: NA; cdr3_length: 15; j_call: TRBJ1-1; v_call: TRBV5-4; cdr3_nt: TGTGCCAGCAGCTTGGGTCTAGGGTTGGACACTGAAGCTTTCTTT; cdr3_aa: CASSLGLGLDTEAFF
clone_size: NA; d_call: NA; cdr3_length: 15; j_call: TRBJ1-2; v_call: TRBV6-6; cdr3_nt: TGTGCCAGCAGTTCCGGGACCTTCGTTAACTATGGCTACACCTTC; cdr3_aa: CASSSGTFVNYGYTF
clone_size: few; d_call: TRBD1; cdr3_length: 12; j_call: TRBJ1-1; v_call: TRBV18; cdr3_nt: TGTGCCAGCTCACCAGGACAGGGTGAAGCTTTCTTT; cdr3_aa: CASSPGQGEAFF
clone_size: NA; d_call: NA; cdr3_length: 16; j_call: TRBJ1-2; v_call: TRBV18; cdr3_nt: TGTGCCAGCTCACCCGGATCGCAGGGGACGGTCTATGGCTACACCTTC; cdr3_aa: CASSPGSQGTVYGYTF
clone_size: NA; d_call: NA; cdr3_length: 15; j_call: TRBJ1-6; v_call: TRBV6-5; cdr3_nt: TGTGCCAGCAGTTACTCGGGACGGCGCAATTCACCCCTCCACTTT; cdr3_aa: CASSYSGRRNSPLHF
clone_size: NA; d_call: TRBD1; cdr3_length: 15; j_call: TRBJ2-2; v_call: TRBV5-1; cdr3_nt: TGCGCCAGCAGCTCCGGGACAGGGTGGACCGGGGAGCTGTTTTTT; cdr3_aa: CASSSGTGWTGELFF
clone_size: NA; d_call: NA; cdr3_length: 14; j_call: TRBJ1-1; v_call: TRBV6-1; cdr3_nt: TGTGCCAGCAGTCCGCCCAGAGGGAACACTGAAGCTTTCTTT; cdr3_aa: CASSPPRGNTEAFF
clone_size: NA; d_call: NA; cdr3_length: 15; j_call: TRBJ1-3; v_call: TRBV6-1; cdr3_nt: TGTGCCAGCAGTGAGGACTTACACTCTGGAAACACCATATATTTT; cdr3_aa: CASSEDLHSGNTIYF
clone_size: NA; d_call: TRBD1; cdr3_length: 13; j_call: TRBJ2-7; v_call: TRBV29-1; cdr3_nt: TGCAGCGTTGGACAGGGGGGCTCCTACGAGCAGTACTTC; cdr3_aa: CSVGQGGSYEQYF
clone_size: NA; d_call: NA; cdr3_length: 14; j_call: TRBJ2-3; v_call: TRBV6-5; cdr3_nt: TGTGCCAGCAGGATCGACTTTAGCACAGATACGCAGTATTTT; cdr3_aa: CASRIDFSTDTQYF
clone_size: NA; d_call: TRBD1; cdr3_length: 16; j_call: TRBJ1-2; v_call: TRBV6-5; cdr3_nt: TGTGCCAGCAGTTATGTAGGGACAGGGGCGACCTATGGCTACACCTTC; cdr3_aa: CASSYVGTGATYGYTF
clone_size: NA; d_call: TRBD1; cdr3_length: 15; j_call: TRBJ1-1; v_call: TRBV6-4; cdr3_nt: TGTGCCATCGGGACAGGGGGCAGGATGAACACTGAAGCTTTCTTT; cdr3_aa: CAIGTGGRMNTEAFF
clone_size: few; d_call: NA; cdr3_length: 13; j_call: TRBJ2-7; v_call: TRBV6-1; cdr3_nt: TGTGCCAGCAGTGGAGGGGGGCTCAACGAGCAGTACTTC; cdr3_aa: CASSGGGLNEQYF
clone_size: NA; d_call: NA; cdr3_length: 13; j_call: TRBJ2-5; v_call: TRBV7-6; cdr3_nt: TGTGCCAGCAGCTTAGGGCAGCAAGAGACCCAGTACTTC; cdr3_aa: CASSLGQQETQYF
clone_size: NA; d_call: TRBD2; cdr3_length: 14; j_call: TRBJ2-3; v_call: TRBV6-1; cdr3_nt: TGTGCCACCATAGCGGGGGGGTGGACAGATACGCAGTATTTT; cdr3_aa: CATIAGGWTDTQYF
clone_size: NA; d_call: TRBD2; cdr3_length: 15; j_call: TRBJ2-1; v_call: TRBV12-5; cdr3_nt: TGTGCTAGTGGTTTGGCCAGCGGGGGCAATTGGGGGCAGTTCTTC; cdr3_aa: CASGLASGGNWGQFF